Presented here are 14 T cell receptor beta chains from one specimen sequenced in a study of T-cell memory formation after mild COVID-19. TCRdb independently ran MiXCR on the 5' RACE reads; one entry per CDR3 protein. The table includes roughly 350,000 distinct CDR3 sequences, around 15% detected once. What was sequenced was PBMCs or a T cell subset sorted from them (not recorded which). Every receptor here comes from a man younger than 35 who had mild COVID-19 (a few samples of this study predate the infection). Cell type and time point are not known.

In its sample, this clonotype was seen a few times. The chain is built from TRBV6-5 and TRBJ2-3; 8 bases are a match to TRBD2. The CDR3 has 17 residues. CDR1 MNHEY and CDR2 SVGAGI come from the germline V gene. J was trimmed by 2 bases and V by 0 bases; bases with no gene match: 7. CDR3 nucleotides: TGTGCCAGCAGTTACTCGTCCGGGGGGGCCCACACAGATACGCAGTATTTT. Protein product: CASSYSSGGAHTDTQYF.

This clonotype was detected many times. The CDR3 bases are TGCGCCAGCAGCCTCGAACGGACCGGGGGAGAGACCCAGTACTTC. Protein product: CASSLERTGGETQYF. V is TRBV4-3 and J is TRBJ2-5, with D perhaps matching TRBD2 (6 bases). V was pared by 4 bases and J by 4 bases, with 16 bases between. From germline, CDR1 is LGHNA and CDR2 YSLEER. The CDR3 runs 15 residues.

This chain links TRBV7-9 with TRBJ2-1; tentatively, D is TRBD2 (6 bases). CDR3 length: 12 residues. CDR1 is SEHNR and CDR2 is FQNEAQ in the germline V gene (reference sequence). Trimming took 3 bases from V and 10 from J, leaving 10 bases between them. CDR3 nucleotides: TGTGCCAGCAGCTTGGTCCTAGCGGAGCAGTTCTTC. It yields the protein CASSLVLAEQFF.

The V and J genes are TRBV5-6 and TRBJ2-7; D remains unclear. Trimming shortened V by 1 base and J by 4 bases, and 12 bases separated the two germline ends. This CDR3 has 14 amino acids. The germline gives CDR1 SGHDT, CDR2 YYEEEE. CDR3 loop: CASSLSRKMYEQYF. The CDR3 bases are TGTGCCAGCAGCTTGTCAAGGAAAATGTACGAGCAGTACTTC.

This clonotype has a count of ten or more. The chain recombines TRBV29-1 with TRBJ2-1; D is unresolved. Germline CDR1 is SQVTM and CDR2 is ANQGSEA. This CDR3 region has 12 residues. Trimming left V 4 bases short and J 6 bases short, with 10 bases between. Here the CDR3 DNA reads TGCAGCGTTGGTTTTATGGGCAATGAGCAGTTCTTC. It translates to CSVGFMGNEQFF.

This clonotype was seen a few times. The junction shows a germline mismatch at one end, possibly a read error. V gene TRBV7-2 combines with J gene TRBJ2-3, with 9 bases aligning to TRBD2. CDR1 and CDR2 from the germline V gene are SGHTA and FQGNSA. The CDR3 is 13 amino acids. This CDR3 is CASSVAGEDTQYF. The CDR3 bases are TGTGCCAGCAGCGTAGCGGGGGAGGATACGCAGTATTTT.

The gene calls are TRBV3-1 and TRBJ2-3; TRBD2 matches at 10 bases. Germline CDR1 is LGHDT and CDR2 is YNNKEL (reference sequence). CDR3 length: 16 amino acids. The V and J ends lost 3 bases and 4 bases, in that order; junction bases with no gene match: 7. This chain's CDR3 is CASSHPGLAVPDTQYF. In nucleotides, the CDR3 is TGTGCCAGCAGCCACCCCGGACTAGCGGTCCCAGATACGCAGTATTTT.

The CDR3 loop reads CSARGLGQVTAFF. The CDR3 DNA reads as TGCAGTGCTAGAGGCTTGGGACAGGTAACAGCTTTCTTT. This chain uses TRBV20-1 with TRBJ1-1, with 8 bases fitting TRBD1. The length of the CDR3 is 13 residues. Trimming cost V 1 base and J 10 bases; bases outside gene matches: 8. From germline, CDR1 is DFQATT and CDR2 SNEGSKA (reference sequence).

The CDR3, as DNA: TGTGCCACCAGCAGGTCGGGACAGTACACCGGGGAGCTGTTTTTT. It translates to CATSRSGQYTGELFF. The chain links TRBV15 to TRBJ2-2; 7 bases align to TRBD1. The CDR3 totals 15 residues. Germline V gives CDR1 LNHNV, CDR2 YYDKDF (reference sequence). J lost 3 bases, V lost 3 bases, and 4 bases had no gene match. Full variable domain (rest looked up from reference TRBV15 and TRBJ2-2): DAMVIQNPRYQVTQFGKPVTLSCSQTLNHNVMYWYQQKSSQAPKLLFHYYDKDFNNEADTPDNFQSRRPNTSFCFLDIRSPGLGDTAMYLCATSRSGQYTGELFFGEGSRLTVL.

This clonotype was seen a handful of times. The rearrangement joins TRBV27 to TRBJ2-6; the match to TRBD2 covers 7 bases. The trim removed 6 bases at V and 0 bases at J, leaving 14 bases unmatched. Germline lookup yields CDR1 MNHEY and CDR2 SMNVEV (reference sequence). The CDR3 loop spans 19 amino acids. CDR3 sequence: CASSSPFLRGDSGANVLTF. The DNA of the CDR3 is TGTGCCAGCAGCTCGCCGTTTCTCCGGGGGGACTCTGGGGCCAACGTCCTGACTTTC.

In its sample, this clonotype was seen a few times. V is TRBV3-1 and J is TRBJ1-2; D is uncertain. Germline V gene data show CDR1 as LGHDT and CDR2 as YNNKEL (reference sequence). This CDR3 spans 15 amino acids. Trimming removed 3 bases at V and 4 bases at J, with 15 bases between. The CDR3 here is CASSHRSSFVYGYTF. The CDR3 DNA sequence: TGTGCCAGCAGCCATCGAAGCAGTTTCGTCTATGGCTACACCTTC.

This clonotype was recorded many times. The chain links TRBV5-1 to TRBJ2-3, with D possibly matching TRBD2 (5 bases). V was shortened by 4 bases and J by 5 bases, with 17 bases between the two germline ends. The length of the CDR3 is 15 residues. Germline lookup yields CDR1 SGHRS and CDR2 YFSETQ. CDR3 protein: CASSPGGSAGDTQYF. In DNA, the CDR3 is TGCGCCAGCAGCCCCGGCGGGTCTGCAGGAGATACGCAGTATTTT.

In this sample, this clonotype turned up a few times. The rearrangement links TRBV6-5 to TRBJ2-1; no clear D gene. Per the germline V gene, CDR1 is MNHEY and CDR2 is SVGAGI. This CDR3 spans 13 amino acids. The V end was cut by 6 bases, the J end by 7 bases, with 13 bases between. This CDR3 is CASSPGRKNEQFF. The CDR3 nucleotides are TGTGCCAGCAGCCCCGGACGGAAGAATGAGCAGTTCTTC.

The chain uses TRBV14 and TRBJ2-1, with D perhaps matching TRBD1 or TRBD2 (6 bases each). Per germline, CDR1 SGHDN and CDR2 FVKESK. Trimming removed 4 bases from V and 8 bases from J, with 18 bases in between. This CDR3 spans 15 amino acids. The DNA of the CDR3 is TGTGCCAGCAGCCTCTGGACAGCGGGTTTGGATGAGCAGTTCTTC. Its translation is CASSLWTAGLDEQFF.